Given below is one T cell receptor beta chain in context. Its antigen remains unidentified. Base qualities are missing; no much larger clone stands one base away. The data stem from a study of cytomegalovirus exposure and HLA in healthy donors (dated by TCRdb to the late 2010s). General notes on the study: An earlier analysis of roughly 500 of the donors reported over 250 Gb of sequence data and around 100 million unique TCR beta sequences obtained from about 179 million T cells. Roughly 300 gigabases of sequencing data and around 90 million unique TCR sequences made up an early release that covered about 640 HLA-typed donors. Of the 300 to 500 genotyped donors, 65% to 90% were placed in the genetic ancestry cluster associated with self-reported Caucasian donors. The aim of the study was to test whether cataloging public T cell receptors could identify signatures of past pathogen exposure. The T cell repertoires of under 750 subjects were profiled by immunosequencing and related to cytomegalovirus serostatus. Along with the approximately 700-subject first cohort, a separate validation cohort of roughly 110 different subjects was used. The study combined high-throughput TCR immunosequencing, statistical association of individual TCRs with disease status, and machine learning to predict cytomegalovirus infection status. In a later analysis, previously published TCR beta repertoires from 550 to 750 donors were re-analyzed and high-resolution HLA genotyping was added so that TCR occurrence patterns could be studied. In the later analysis, no new phenotypic data were used to find candidate immune exposures; instead, reliance was placed on TCR beta sequences and their occurrence across donors. An earlier analysis of several hundred of the donors used high-throughput TCR beta sequencing to judge whether each TCR beta V gene segment behaved as functional or pseudogenic. Donor age, sex, ethnicity and CMV serostatus were compiled alongside the repertoire data. A later genetic analysis took genome-wide SNP genotypes for about three fifths of the 666 donors and used that subset as a discovery cohort. Every discovery cohort repertoire had been produced on one sequencing platform. HLA typing covered class I and class II loci at four-digit resolution. Typing coverage varied by locus: about 620-640 donors for A, B, C, DRB1 and DQB1; about 520 for DQA1; 606 for DPA1; some 470 for DPB1. Four or five DR-DQ haplotypes were handled as single units for association and clustering, since linkage in the cohort was strong. Among a few hundred genotyped donors of the cohort, an average of about 240,000 unique TCR beta nucleotide sequences were sequenced per donor, roughly 20% of them non-productive. General findings and caveats noted by the study authors: At a false discovery rate of 0.05, a later analysis linked fewer than 20,000 TCR beta sequences to specific HLA alleles. Linkage disequilibrium might explain the correlated functional status among segregating V segments, but an unknown experimental factor could not be excluded. This cohort had only TCR beta chains sequenced, and the lack of alpha or paired-chain data limited which features could be detected. In a later analysis, TCR association rates were found to vary across HLA loci, with the most associated TCRs seen for DRB1 alleles and the fewest for HLA-C alleles. Compared with the roughly 710-donor mean, donors in an Asian-associated ancestry cluster had fewer N-insertions in productive TCRs, according to a later genetic analysis. In a later analysis, HLA-associated TCR beta chains were found to be more clonally expanded and to have lower generation probabilities than equally common non-associated chains. V-gene and J-gene trimming of TCR beta chains was associated with a missense DCLRE1C variant in a later genetic analysis, and the association was replicated in an independent cohort. A later analysis found that most CMV-associated TCR beta chains appeared HLA-restricted, with HLA associations seemingly driven largely by CMV exposure. The only immune exposure information available for the cohort was CMV serostatus. An earlier analysis of approximately 590 of the donors showed that most TCR beta V segments appeared in productive rearrangements either about 87% or about 30% of the time, which broadly matched IMGT annotations. Roughly uniform sequencing depth across donors was assumed in presence/absence analyses, although this assumption may not hold. The authors suggested that the approach could potentially be extended to other disease states and immunological phenotypes. The study listed 150 to 200 TCR beta chains as associated with cytomegalovirus. Assigning TCR associations to individual alleles was difficult when HLA alleles, especially DR and DQ, strongly co-occurred. Because HLA typing was unavailable for some donors at each locus, only the typed subset was used in association tests. While some public TCRs were present in many individuals, most TCR sequences turned up only very rarely across donors. A further reported finding was that TCR beta sequences accurately predicted the HLA-A and HLA-B alleles for most subjects in the first cohort. In a later analysis, several top co-occurrence clusters were reported to appear linked to parvovirus B19, influenza, CMV and Epstein-Barr virus. The sequencing pipeline was judged likely to have produced a cluster of highly shared sequence variants as a technical artifact. The classifier was reported to diagnose cytomegalovirus status with high specificity and sensitivity in both the original cohort and the validation cohort. In vitro tests confirmed that a few of the cytomegalovirus-associated TCR beta chains recognize cytomegalovirus antigens. Because counts were too low, about 17 rarely observed V segments, including chromosome 9 orphons, were excluded from the earlier analysis of a few hundred of the donors.

The method behind the library was the immunoSEQ multiplex PCR assay. For the multiplex PCR, a mixture combining 60 forward primers for TCR Vbeta segments and 13 reverse primers for TCR Jbeta segments was used. A multiplex PCR assay on genomic DNA amplified the CDR3 region of rearranged TCR beta genes. Amplified TCR beta libraries were sequenced as 87-base-pair reads on the Illumina HiSeq System. Per the source publication's procedure: A later analysis tallied around 87 million unique TCR beta chains across the 700 or so repertoires, and approximately 9.9 million of those chains were shared by two or more donors. A nearest-neighbor algorithm error-corrected the raw reads and collapsed the reads into unique sequences, merging closely related sequences to remove PCR and sequencing errors. To assign V, D and J gene segments, CDR3 sequences were aligned to IMGT reference sequences. For a sequence to be retained, a match of at least six nucleotides to both a V gene segment and a J gene segment was required. A rearrangement counted as productive if the CDR3 had no stop codons and remained in frame with V and J, and every other rearrangement counted as non-productive. CDR3 was defined by IMGT convention, running from the second conserved V-encoded cysteine to the conserved J-encoded phenylalanine. In an earlier analysis of around 600 of the donors, sequences lacking an unambiguous match to a single V gene segment were excluded. In an earlier analysis of some 590 of the donors, a V segment was called functional when productive rearrangements were above 56.7%, and segregating when the standard deviation between donors exceeded 5%. A statistical classification framework was built for diagnosing cytomegalovirus status from the catalog of TCR beta chain sequences. In a later analysis, TCR nucleotide sequences were compared against IMGT/GENE-DB human TR gene sequences so that V and J genes could be assigned. In a later analysis, CDR3 sequences and most-parsimonious VDJ recombination scenarios were assigned using the TCRdist pipeline. A later analysis defined each TCR beta chain by its CDR3 amino acid sequence plus V-gene family, and excluded reads lacking a unique V-gene family. To address suspected cross-contamination and a sequencing artifact, a later analysis removed 592 highly shared, low-generation-probability nucleotide sequences. A later analysis calculated a clonal expansion index for each public chain from normalized within-repertoire ranks of inferred template counts. A later analysis computed generation probabilities with a VDJ recombination model fitted to out-of-frame rearrangements, and checked the results against IGoR. In a later analysis, hypergeometric tests were used to score TCR-TCR, TCR-HLA and TCR-CMV co-occurrence, with a repertoire-size bias correction applied to TCR pairs. To estimate false discovery rates, a later analysis permuted the HLA or CMV assignments 20 times. In a later analysis, co-occurring TCRs were grouped using DBSCAN, and TCRdist sequence similarity was added for clustering within HLA-allele-positive subsets. Repertoires with fewer than 30,000 or more than 120,000 public chains were left out of co-occurrence clustering, as were four to six repertoires with anomalous nucleotide sharing. In its TCRdb copy, this immuneACCESS table keeps in-frame sequences only and misses some clones. Where compared with another copy, unresolved V genes explain less than half of these, and the others have no known cause. The DNA gave D and trimming, while V, J and clone size come from that table. In all, the sample holds 130,000 or so clones, and around 80% of those were seen once. The ten top clones hold 1.8% of the sample.

The cohort was made up of 500 to 850 healthy bone marrow donors. Cohort members were all nominally healthy when sampled, although unrecorded immune exposures were likely present. The donor tested CMV seronegative, placing the donor among the approximately 400 seronegative members of the cohort. Every donor gave a peripheral blood sample, and the peripheral blood mononuclear cells from that sample were used for TCR beta sequencing. Genomic DNA was extracted from the blood cell samples with the Qiagen DNeasy Blood Extraction Kit. The receptor's source is a man in his forties in good health and CMV-seronegative. Material for sequencing was PBMCs.

The DNA sequence is TGTGCCAGCAGTCCCCCCCTGACTAGCGGGAGCCTGGACGAGCAGTACTTC. The encoded protein is CASSPPLTSGSLDEQYF. The chain couples TRBV28 to TRBJ2-7, with 12 bases matching TRBD2. CDR1 and CDR2 were assigned from the germline V gene as MDHEN and SYDVKM. After removal of 5 bases from V and 5 bases from J, the junction retains 13 bases not matched to a gene. From the cysteine through the phenylalanine, the CDR3 covers 17 amino acids. Just CDR3 DNA is preserved here, 51 bases in frame from base 1.